These 14 T cell receptor beta chains share one sample of origin, sequenced in a study of shared clonotypes between healthy human individuals. Sequenced by immunoSEQ multiplex PCR; TCRdb stores in-frame clones only, minus some. The sample has 550,000 to 800,000 clones, around 67% seen once. The sequenced material came from memory CD4+ T cells sorted from blood. Subset defined: CD45RA-negative fraction. These receptors were collected from a woman in her 30s in good health.

The rearrangement joins TRBV6-5 to TRBJ1-4; D perhaps matches TRBD1 (6 bases). CDR3 size: 15 residues. The V end lost 6 bases, the J end lost 10 bases, and 21 bases lay between the germline ends. Germline assignment: CDR1 MNHEY and CDR2 SVGAGI. CDR3 sequence reads: CASSFGDQGKGKLFF. In nucleotides, the CDR3 is TGTGCCAGCAGCTTTGGTGATCAGGGGAAGGGAAAACTGTTTTTT.

The chain recombines TRBV6-1 with TRBJ2-1, with TRBD2 as a possible D gene (5 bases). The CDR3 runs to 14 residues. Germline V gives CDR1 MNHNS, CDR2 SASEGT. V shed 4 bases and J shed 0 bases, with 7 bases lying between them. This chain's CDR3 is CASSAGFSYNEQFF. CDR3 bases: TGTGCCAGCAGTGCGGGGTTCTCCTACAATGAGCAGTTCTTC.

V usage is TRBV18 and J usage is TRBJ1-1; 7 bases fit TRBD1. There are 15 residues in the CDR3. The V gene's germline CDR1 is KGHSH and CDR2 LQKENI. The trim removed 4 bases at V and 1 base at J, leaving 6 bases unmatched. The CDR3 bases are TGTGCCAGCTCACTTACGACAGGGACGAACACTGAAGCTTTCTTT. Translation gives CASSLTTGTNTEAFF.

The chain is built from TRBV6-5 and TRBJ1-1; no firm D call. The CDR3 contains 15 residues. Germline V CDR1 and CDR2: MNHEY, SVGAGI. Trimming removed 2 bases at V and 1 base at J, with 11 bases between. CDR3 region: CASSYDGRQNTEAFF. The CDR3 DNA is TGTGCCAGCAGTTACGATGGGCGGCAGAACACTGAAGCTTTCTTT.

The J gene is TRBJ2-7, the V gene TRBV29-1, with D uncertain. The CDR3 is 15 amino acids. V gave up 1 base and J gave up 3 bases, with 16 bases separating them. Germline V gene sequence: CDR1 SQVTM, CDR2 ANQGSEA. CDR3 bases: TGCAGCGTTGAAGGGGTTGGAAGGGAAGGCTACGAGCAGTACTTC. Translating it yields CSVEGVGREGYEQYF.

V is TRBV7-8 and J is TRBJ1-2; D gene uncertain. V lost 5 bases and J 7 bases, leaving 14 bases between the germline ends. From germline, CDR1 is SGHVS and CDR2 FQNEAQ. The CDR3 loop spans 13 amino acids. In DNA, the CDR3 is TGTGCCAGCAGCGCGGCTAAGTTAGGTGGCTACACCTTC. This gives the protein CASSAAKLGGYTF.

The genes are TRBV2 and TRBJ2-1; weak D call: TRBD1 (6 bases). V was shortened by 6 bases and J by 8 bases, with 23 bases between the two germline ends. Germline CDR1 is SNHLY and CDR2 is FYNNEI. This CDR3 contains 16 residues. This CDR3 is CASSSNRAGAMYEQFF. The CDR3 region has the DNA TGTGCCAGCAGCTCAAACAGGGCAGGGGCGATGTATGAGCAGTTCTTC.

The V gene is TRBV25-1, the J gene TRBJ2-7; 7 bases line up with TRBD1. Germline CDR1 MGHDK, CDR2 SYGVNS. J was trimmed by 3 bases and V by 3 bases; bases with no gene match: 11. This CDR3 region has 16 residues. CDR3 bases: TGTGCCAGCAGTGATACCCGCCCAGACAGGGTCTACGAGCAGTACTTC. Amino acids: CASSDTRPDRVYEQYF.

The chain combines TRBV27 with TRBJ2-1, with D perhaps assigned TRBD1 or TRBD2 (5 bases each). Germline V gene lookup returns CDR1 MNHEY and CDR2 SMNVEV (reference sequence). V lost 8 bases and J lost 7, with 6 bases in between. The CDR3 has 10 residues. The DNA for the CDR3 is TGTGCCAGCGAGGGGAATGAGCAGTTCTTC. This encodes CASEGNEQFF.

This chain uses TRBV19 with TRBJ2-7; maybe TRBD2 (5 bases). Trimming stripped 1 base from V and 7 bases from J, with 11 bases between. The V gene's germline CDR1 is LNHDA and CDR2 SQIVND (reference sequence). This CDR3 has 13 residues. The CDR3 loop reads CASSIAPRGEQYF. CDR3 bases: TGTGCCAGTAGTATAGCACCCCGGGGAGAGCAGTACTTC.

The chain carries TRBV6-1 and TRBJ2-7; possibly TRBD1 for D (7 bases). This CDR3 has 15 amino acids. V lost 4 bases to trimming and J lost 0 bases, with 13 bases between them. Germline V gene sequence: CDR1 MNHNS, CDR2 SASEGT. The CDR3 protein is CASSAGDRPSYEQYF. The CDR3 DNA reads as TGTGCCAGCAGTGCGGGGGACAGACCCTCCTACGAGCAGTACTTC.

This chain joins TRBV28 and TRBJ2-7; TRBD2 agrees at 10 bases. The CDR3 covers 15 residues. Germline V gene lookup returns CDR1 MDHEN and CDR2 SYDVKM. V lost 9 bases, J lost 3 bases, and 11 bases stayed unmatched. This CDR3 reads CASPPSGTSDYEQYF. In DNA form, the CDR3 reads TGTGCCAGTCCCCCCTCCGGGACTAGCGACTACGAGCAGTACTTC.

The chain is built from TRBV9 and TRBJ2-5; D call uncertain. The V gene's germline CDR1 is SGDLS and CDR2 YYNGEE. The CDR3 length is 15 residues. The V gene lost 0 bases and the J gene lost 4 bases, with 13 bases spanning the gap. The CDR3 protein is CASSVVPDPRETQYF. CDR3 in DNA: TGTGCCAGCAGCGTAGTGCCGGATCCCCGAGAGACCCAGTACTTC.

The chain combines TRBV5-1 with TRBJ1-5; TRBD1 is a possible D gene (5 bases). The V gene lost 2 bases and the J gene lost 3 bases, with 12 bases spanning the gap. The germline V gene encodes CDR1 SGHRS and CDR2 YFSETQ. This CDR3 spans 15 amino acids. The CDR3, as DNA: TGCGCCAGCAGCTTAAGCGGGGGGAACAATCAGCCCCAGCATTTT. It specifies CASSLSGGNNQPQHF.